Included here is one TCR beta chain sequence, with context. CDR3 length: 16 residues. The V and J ends lost 2 bases and 4 bases, in that order; junction bases with no gene match: 5. Germline V gene data show CDR1 as MNHEY and CDR2 as SMNVEV (reference sequence). This sample was included in a study of blood T cell repertoires in COVID-19. At the level of the study: Some COVID-19 samples were acute and others convalescent; all came from the United States, Italy and Spain.

TCRdb's copy holds only in-frame clones and misses some; the assay was immunoSEQ multiplex PCR. The data hold fewer than 250,000 clones, with around nine tenths observed a single time. The genes are TRBV27 and TRBJ2-3, with TRBD2 identical over 11 bases. This TCR came from a woman aged 40 to 55 with acute or convalescent COVID-19. The specimen sequenced was peripheral blood. CDR3 DNA: TGTGCCAGCAGTTTAATAGCGGGGGGGCCCGCAGATACGCAGTATTTT. This codes for CASSLIAGGPADTQYF.